Below are 12 T cell receptor beta chains sequenced from a single sample in a study of T cells in Graves' hyperthyroidism and ophthalmopathy. The TCR beta CDR3 regions underwent amplification using RNA transcripts as the source. First-round RT-PCR of the TCR CDR3 relied on the HTBI primer set. TCRdb re-called the multiplex PCR reads through MiXCR, storing one row per CDR3 protein. The data contain around 300,000 distinct CDR3 sequences, about 20% of them singletons. Sequenced sample: blood. Receptor source: a man younger than 45 with Graves' ophthalmopathy.

There are a few counts of this clonotype. The chain recombines TRBV5-1 with TRBJ2-3; the match to TRBD2 covers 7 bases. V was clipped by 4 bases and J by 5 bases; unmatched bases: 19. In germline, CDR1 is SGHRS, CDR2 YFSETQ. The CDR3 totals 18 residues. The CDR3 loop is CASSPGISSGARGDTQYF. The CDR3 DNA reads TGCGCCAGCAGCCCCGGTATTTCTAGCGGAGCCCGAGGAGATACGCAGTATTTT.

This clonotype has only a few counts. The CDR3: CSALYSNQPQHF. In DNA form, the CDR3 reads TGCAGTGCTCTTTATAGCAATCAGCCCCAGCATTTT. J is TRBJ1-5 and V is TRBV20-1; D ambiguous. This CDR3 is built from 12 residues. Trimming removed 5 bases at V and 0 bases at J, with 5 bases between. CDR1 and CDR2 (germline): DFQATT, SNEGSKA (reference sequence).

This chain joins TRBV19 and TRBJ1-5, with a tentative D call TRBD1 (6 bases). Germline assignment: CDR1 LNHDA and CDR2 SQIVND (reference sequence). V shed 0 bases and J shed 0 bases, with 9 bases lying between them. The CDR3 sequence is 16 residues long. CDR3 region: CASSIDRQDSNQPQHF. CDR3 nucleotides: TGTGCCAGTAGTATAGACAGACAGGATAGCAATCAGCCCCAGCATTTT.

This clonotype was found a few times. V and J are TRBV28 and TRBJ2-2; TRBD2 agrees at 12 bases. V lost 3 bases to trimming and J lost 8 bases; unmatched junction nucleotides: 13. The CDR3 runs to 18 residues. Germline loops: CDR1 MDHEN, CDR2 SYDVKM. CDR3 loop: CASSFPLLAGGSWGELFF. CDR3 coding DNA: TGTGCCAGCAGTTTTCCCCTACTAGCGGGAGGATCCTGGGGGGAGCTGTTTTTT.

This clonotype was counted many times. Here the CDR3 DNA reads TGTGCCAGCGGGAAGGGCGAGCAGTACTTC. It codes for CASGKGEQYF. J is TRBJ2-7 and V is TRBV3-1; D uncertain. The CDR3 sequence is 10 residues long. The V end lost 8 bases, the J end lost 6 bases, and 8 bases lay between the germline ends. Germline CDR1 and CDR2: LGHDT and YNNKEL (reference sequence).

This clonotype was observed a handful of times. The chain carries TRBV6-1 and TRBJ2-1, with TRBD2 identical over 8 bases. This CDR3 is built from 17 residues. From germline, CDR1 is MNHNS and CDR2 SASEGT. V shed 0 bases, J shed 4 bases, and the junction held 8 bases outside the gene matches. CDR3 DNA: TGTGCCAGCAGTGAAGCGCGGGGGGCCCTCTATTACAATGAGCAGTTCTTC. It yields the protein CASSEARGALYYNEQFF.

This clonotype occurred many times. In DNA, the CDR3 is TGTGCCAGCAGCGTTACTGTCGGTAGCAATCAGCCCCAGCATTTT. It codes for CASSVTVGSNQPQHF. This chain uses TRBV7-8 with TRBJ1-5; D not resolved. The CDR3 runs to 15 residues. Trimming left V 5 bases short and J 0 bases short, with 11 bases between. Germline lookup yields CDR1 SGHVS and CDR2 FQNEAQ.

The V and J genes are TRBV5-8 and TRBJ2-3, with 11 nucleotides matching TRBD1. The CDR3 totals 16 residues. Germline CDR1 reads SGHTS; CDR2 reads YDEGEE. V trimming: 1 base; J trimming: 3 bases; junction bases outside the gene matches: 4. The CDR3 spells CASSLRDRGRTDTQYF. In nucleotides, the CDR3 is TGTGCCAGCAGCTTGCGGGACAGGGGGAGAACAGATACGCAGTATTTT. Full variable domain (remainder filled in from reference TRBV5-8 and TRBJ2-3): EAGVTQSPTHLIKTRGQQATLRCSPISGHTSVYWYQQALGLGLQFLLWYDEGEERNRGNFPPRFSGRQFPNYSSELNVNALELEDSALYLCASSLRDRGRTDTQYFGPGTRLTVL.

With respect to this clonotype: One end of the junction does not line up with germline, which may come from a read error. The chain couples TRBV2 to TRBJ2-1; 13 bases align to TRBD2. CDR3 size: 16 residues. Germline CDR1 and CDR2: SNHLY and FYNNEI. The CDR3: CASSETSGRAYNEQSF. The CDR3 nucleotides read TGTGCCAGCAGTGAAACTAGCGGGAGGGCCTACAATGAGCAGTCCTTC.

This clonotype has only a few counts. The gene calls are TRBV28 and TRBJ2-7; D remains unclear. The CDR3 runs 15 residues. Trimming removed 1 base at V and 1 base at J, with 11 bases between. CDR1 and CDR2 (germline): MDHEN, SYDVKM. The chain's CDR3 is CASSLSSSGSYEQYF. CDR3 DNA sequence: TGTGCCAGCAGTTTATCTAGTTCGGGTTCCTACGAGCAGTACTTC. The whole variable domain, remainder taken from reference TRBV28 and TRBJ2-7, is DVKVTQSSRYLVKRTGEKVFLECVQDMDHENMFWYRQDPGLGLRLIYFSYDVKMKEKGDIPEGYSVSREKKERFSLILESASTNQTSMYLCASSLSSSGSYEQYFGPGTRLTVT.

This chain links TRBV3-1 with TRBJ2-1; 9 bases align to TRBD1. CDR3 size: 16 residues. V dropped 4 bases and J dropped 4; count of bases not matched to a gene: 8. Germline lookup yields CDR1 LGHDT and CDR2 YNNKEL (reference sequence). As DNA, the CDR3 is TGTGCCAGCAGCCGAGAAACAGGGGGCAGGTACAATGAGCAGTTCTTC. This gives the protein CASSRETGGRYNEQFF.

V gene TRBV28 combines with J gene TRBJ1-5; D not resolved. Deletions cut 7 bases from V and 9 bases from J, with 13 bases between. CDR3 size: 12 residues. The germline CDR1 and CDR2 sequences are MDHEN and SYDVKM. CDR3 coding DNA: TGTGCCAGCAACTCGGGAGTCTGGCCCCAGCATTTT. Its protein product is CASNSGVWPQHF.